The rows below give T cell receptor beta chains drawn from one sample of a study of cytomegalovirus exposure and HLA in healthy donors. Method: immunoSEQ multiplex PCR; TCRdb's copy keeps in-frame clones and lacks some. The repertoire holds 150,000 or so clones, with around four fifths as singletons. The material sequenced was PBMCs. These receptor sequences come from a man aged 30 to 39 in good health and CMV-seropositive. CDR3s include the opening cysteine and the closing phenylalanine or tryptophan.

v_gene: TRBV5-6; CDR3aa: CASSLVGRGRLAKNIQYF
v_gene: TRBV28; CDR3aa: CASGTQDQPQHF
v_gene: TRBV6-5; CDR3aa: CASSYSPTGRSEAFF
v_gene: TRBV9; CDR3aa: CASSPRDIRRATNEKLFF
v_gene: TRBV7-9; CDR3aa: CSSSLRGLAPNYGYTF
v_gene: TRBV18; CDR3aa: CASSPRTGRADTQYF
v_gene: TRBV6-6; CDR3aa: CAAGGLSYQPQHF
v_gene: TRBV28; CDR3aa: CASSLQSTDTQYF
v_gene: TRBV7-2; CDR3aa: CASSLEGGSNNEQFF
v_gene: TRBV28; CDR3aa: CASSTPGQGYEQYF
v_gene: TRBV27; CDR3aa: CASSLSTGGVSEAFF
v_gene: TRBV7-2; CDR3aa: CASRTTRNTGELFF
v_gene: TRBV25-1; CDR3aa: CASSDPSTGDYGYTF
v_gene: TRBV7-9; CDR3aa: CSSSSSTGAGEKLFF
v_gene: TRBV9; CDR3aa: CASSSGQRGQETQYF
v_gene: TRBV28; CDR3aa: CASSSHQGSSEQYF
v_gene: TRBV5-6; CDR3aa: CASSFFSGTGGTEAFF
v_gene: TRBV7-9; CDR3aa: CASSRPSGGNYEQYF
v_gene: TRBV5-1; CDR3aa: CASCEGRRMDEQYF
v_gene: TRBV14; CDR3aa: CASSQDGTSGRATEQFF
v_gene: TRBV28; CDR3aa: CASSSGLLSYEQYF
v_gene: TRBV7-9; CDR3aa: CASTGQGSYEQYF
v_gene: TRBV18; CDR3aa: CASSPVRGDQPQHF
v_gene: TRBV6-1; CDR3aa: CASSEVSSGADTQYF
v_gene: TRBV28; CDR3aa: CATWDRGAQPQHF
v_gene: TRBV11-2; CDR3aa: CASSLWQQETQYF
v_gene: TRBV6-5; CDR3aa: CASRPQGSSEQYF
v_gene: TRBV29-1; CDR3aa: CSASGTEAFF
v_gene: TRBV27; CDR3aa: CASSFGTYVSYEQYF
v_gene: TRBV28; CDR3aa: CASSIPTGADGYTF
v_gene: TRBV28; CDR3aa: CASSASGQPTGYTF
v_gene: TRBV28; CDR3aa: CASNTGPTNEKLFF
v_gene: TRBV2; CDR3aa: CAGQEDSGAGELFF
v_gene: TRBV28; CDR3aa: CASSRGGADTQYF
v_gene: TRBV7-9; CDR3aa: CSSNKDGAYEQYF
v_gene: TRBV18; CDR3aa: CASSPRGQANTGELFF
v_gene: TRBV7-9; CDR3aa: CASSLMRGIANEKLFF
v_gene: TRBV18; CDR3aa: CASSPGTGSGNTIYF
v_gene: TRBV5-1; CDR3aa: CASSVGGVAVGQETQYF
v_gene: TRBV19; CDR3aa: CATQGGYNSPLHF
v_gene: TRBV7-3; CDR3aa: CASSMDRAYEQFF
v_gene: TRBV6-6; CDR3aa: CASSSPGQASGGEQFF
v_gene: TRBV30; CDR3aa: CAWSPMGLSTDTQYF
v_gene: TRBV12-5; CDR3aa: CASGPGQSGANVLTF
v_gene: TRBV7-9; CDR3aa: CASSLDGATNEKLFF
v_gene: TRBV9; CDR3aa: CASSVVGQSEGETQYF
v_gene: TRBV10-1; CDR3aa: CATSREYTGELFF
v_gene: TRBV28; CDR3aa: CASRALWVAGEYWNEQFF
v_gene: TRBV6-5; CDR3aa: CASRRLASAGELFF
v_gene: TRBV7-9; CDR3aa: CASSLYSGDNEKLFF
v_gene: TRBV6-5; CDR3aa: CASSFGQQETQYF
v_gene: TRBV5-4; CDR3aa: CASSPGLAGGNEQFF